This TCR beta chain was retrieved from a study of cytomegalovirus exposure and HLA in healthy donors. Study summary: Earlier findings included over 90 million unique TCR beta sequences obtained from around 180 million T cells.

Germline V lookup: CDR1 GTSNPN, CDR2 SVGIG (reference sequence). The CDR3 consists of 13 residues. As to this clone: An end of the junction differs from the germline gene, which may be a read error.

This cohort consisted of healthy bone marrow donors. Though nominally healthy at sampling, donors likely had unrecorded immune exposures. PCR employed 60 Vbeta and 13 Jbeta primers. Sequencing used immunoSEQ multiplex PCR; TCRdb keeps in-frame clones, though not all of them. The table has 150,000 to 200,000 clones, around three quarters seen once. The V gene is TRBV30, the J gene TRBJ2-2; 8 positions agree with TRBD2. This sequence originates from a man aged 30 to 39 in good health and CMV-seronegative. Sequencing was carried out using PBMCs. CDR3 amino acids: CAKATSGSGELLF. The CDR3 bases are TGTGCCAAGGCAACTAGCGGTTCCGGGGAGCTGCTTTTT.